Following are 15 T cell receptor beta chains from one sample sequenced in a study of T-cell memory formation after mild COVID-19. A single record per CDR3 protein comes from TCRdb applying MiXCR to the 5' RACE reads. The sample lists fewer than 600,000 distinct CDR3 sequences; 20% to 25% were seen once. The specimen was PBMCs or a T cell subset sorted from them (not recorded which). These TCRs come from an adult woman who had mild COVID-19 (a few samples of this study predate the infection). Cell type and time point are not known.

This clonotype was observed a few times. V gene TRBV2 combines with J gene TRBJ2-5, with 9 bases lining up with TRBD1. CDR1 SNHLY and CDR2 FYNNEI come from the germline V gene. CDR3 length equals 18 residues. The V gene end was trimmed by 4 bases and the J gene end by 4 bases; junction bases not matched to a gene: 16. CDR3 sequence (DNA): TGTGCCAGCAGTGGACGAGTGGGACAGGGTGATCGCGGAGAGACCCAGTACTTC. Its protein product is CASSGRVGQGDRGETQYF.

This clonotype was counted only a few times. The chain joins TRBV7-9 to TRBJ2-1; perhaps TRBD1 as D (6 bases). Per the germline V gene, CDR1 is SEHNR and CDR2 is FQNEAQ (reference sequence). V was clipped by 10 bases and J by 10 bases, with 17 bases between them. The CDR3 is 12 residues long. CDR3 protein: CAIDRSSGEQFF. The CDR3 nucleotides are TGTGCCATAGACAGGTCCTCGGGGGAGCAGTTCTTC.

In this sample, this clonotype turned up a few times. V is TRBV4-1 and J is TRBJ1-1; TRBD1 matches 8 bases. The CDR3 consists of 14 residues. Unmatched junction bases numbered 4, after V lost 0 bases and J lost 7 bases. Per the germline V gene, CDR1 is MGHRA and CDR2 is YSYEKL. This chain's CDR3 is CASSQDYRGYEAFF. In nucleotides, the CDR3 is TGCGCCAGCAGCCAAGATTACAGGGGGTATGAAGCTTTCTTT.

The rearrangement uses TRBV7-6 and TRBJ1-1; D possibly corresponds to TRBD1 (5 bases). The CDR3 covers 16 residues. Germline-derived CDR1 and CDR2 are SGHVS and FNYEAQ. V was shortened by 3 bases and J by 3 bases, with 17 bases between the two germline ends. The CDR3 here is CASSLATAGEDTEAFF. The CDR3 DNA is TGTGCCAGCAGCTTGGCGACAGCGGGGGAGGACACTGAAGCTTTCTTT. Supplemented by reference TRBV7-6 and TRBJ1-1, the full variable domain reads GAGVSQSPRYKVTKRGQDVALRCDPISGHVSLYWYRQALGQGPEFLTYFNYEAQQDKSGLPNDRFSAERPEGSISTLTIQRTEQRDSAMYRCASSLATAGEDTEAFFGQGTRLTVV.

The CDR3 nucleotides read TGCAGTGCTCTCGGACAGCCCTGGGAAGAGACCCAGTACTTC. Encoded protein: CSALGQPWEETQYF. The chain employs TRBV20-1 and TRBJ2-5; possibly TRBD1 for D (6 bases). V was cut by 5 bases and J by 3 bases, with 16 bases left in between. From germline, CDR1 is DFQATT and CDR2 SNEGSKA (reference sequence). The CDR3 loop spans 14 amino acids.

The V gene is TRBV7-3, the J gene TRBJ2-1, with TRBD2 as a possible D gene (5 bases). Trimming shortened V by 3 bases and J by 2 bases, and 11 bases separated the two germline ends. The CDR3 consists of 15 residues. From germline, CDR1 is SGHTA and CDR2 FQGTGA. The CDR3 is CASSLGAVPYNEQFF. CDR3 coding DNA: TGTGCCAGCAGCTTGGGAGCGGTCCCCTACAATGAGCAGTTCTTC.

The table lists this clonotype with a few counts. The CDR3 is CASRQTAGPDTQYF. In DNA, the CDR3 is TGTGCCAGCAGACAAACAGCAGGGCCAGATACGCAGTATTTT. The J gene is TRBJ2-3, the V gene TRBV3-1; weak D call: TRBD1 (5 bases). V lost 6 bases, J lost 4 bases, and 14 bases lay in between. From germline, CDR1 is LGHDT and CDR2 YNNKEL (reference sequence). The CDR3 covers 14 residues.

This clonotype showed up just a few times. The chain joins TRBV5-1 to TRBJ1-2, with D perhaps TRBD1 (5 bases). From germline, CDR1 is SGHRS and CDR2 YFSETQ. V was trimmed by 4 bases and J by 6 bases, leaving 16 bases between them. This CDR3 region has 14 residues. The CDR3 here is CASSVGVPGDGYTF. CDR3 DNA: TGCGCCAGCAGCGTGGGGGTTCCGGGGGATGGCTACACCTTC.

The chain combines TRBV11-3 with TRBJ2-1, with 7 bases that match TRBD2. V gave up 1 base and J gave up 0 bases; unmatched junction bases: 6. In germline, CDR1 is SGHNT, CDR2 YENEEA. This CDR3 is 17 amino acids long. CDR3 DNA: TGTGCCAGCAGCTTAGTCGGGGGGAGACACTCCTACAATGAGCAGTTCTTC. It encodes CASSLVGGRHSYNEQFF.

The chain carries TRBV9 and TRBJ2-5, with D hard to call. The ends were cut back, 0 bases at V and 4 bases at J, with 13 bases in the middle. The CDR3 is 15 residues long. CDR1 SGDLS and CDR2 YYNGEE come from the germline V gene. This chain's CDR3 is CASSVALGGLETQYF. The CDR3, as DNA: TGTGCCAGCAGCGTAGCTTTGGGTGGGCTAGAGACCCAGTACTTC. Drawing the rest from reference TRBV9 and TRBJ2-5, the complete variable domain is DSGVTQTPKHLITATGQRVTLRCSPRSGDLSVYWYQQSLDQGLQFLIQYYNGEERAKGNILERFSAQQFPDLHSELNLSSLELGDSALYFCASSVALGGLETQYFGPGTRLLVL.

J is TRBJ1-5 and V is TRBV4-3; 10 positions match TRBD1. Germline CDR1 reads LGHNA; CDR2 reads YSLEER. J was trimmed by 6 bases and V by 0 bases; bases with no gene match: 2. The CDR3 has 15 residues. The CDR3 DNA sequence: TGCGCCAGCAGCCAAGATGGGACAGGGGTTCAGCCCCAGCATTTT. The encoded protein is CASSQDGTGVQPQHF.

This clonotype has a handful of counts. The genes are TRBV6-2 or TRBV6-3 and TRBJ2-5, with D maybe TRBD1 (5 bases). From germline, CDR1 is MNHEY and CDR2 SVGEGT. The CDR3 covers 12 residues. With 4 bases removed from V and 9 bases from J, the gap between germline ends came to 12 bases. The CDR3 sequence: CASSSTGPAQYF. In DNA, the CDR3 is TGTGCCAGCAGTTCCACAGGTCCGGCCCAGTACTTC.

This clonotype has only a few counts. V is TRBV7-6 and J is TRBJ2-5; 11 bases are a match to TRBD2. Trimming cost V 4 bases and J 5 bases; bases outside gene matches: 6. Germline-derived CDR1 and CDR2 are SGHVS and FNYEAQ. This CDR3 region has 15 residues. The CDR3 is CASSSRLAGPETQYF. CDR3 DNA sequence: TGTGCCAGCAGCTCCCGACTAGCGGGACCGGAGACCCAGTACTTC.

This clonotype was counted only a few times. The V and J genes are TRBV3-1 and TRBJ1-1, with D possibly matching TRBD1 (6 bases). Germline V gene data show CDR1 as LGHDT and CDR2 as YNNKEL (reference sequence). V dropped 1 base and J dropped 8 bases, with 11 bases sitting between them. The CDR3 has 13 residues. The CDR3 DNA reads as TGTGCCAGCAGCCAAGCGGTCGGGACAGAAGCTTTCTTT. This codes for CASSQAVGTEAFF.

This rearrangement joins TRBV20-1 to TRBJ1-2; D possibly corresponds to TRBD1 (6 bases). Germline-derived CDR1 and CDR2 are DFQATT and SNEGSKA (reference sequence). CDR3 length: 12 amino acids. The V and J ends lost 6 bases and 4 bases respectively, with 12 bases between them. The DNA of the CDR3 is TGCAGTGCCCGCGGGACACTCTATGGCTACACCTTC. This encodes CSARGTLYGYTF.